A single T cell receptor beta chain is shown here with its context. Its specificity is not known. These data belong to a study of identical twins. With 7 bases removed from V and 1 base from J, the gap between germline ends came to 6 bases. Per germline, CDR1 MNHNY and CDR2 SVGAGI (reference sequence). The CDR3 length is 12 residues. Using its own MiXCR run on the 5' RACE reads, TCRdb lists one record per CDR3 protein. The data contain a few hundred thousand distinct CDR3 sequences, more than 9% of them seen just once; the ten biggest clones take up 10%. Study-level results: The authors drew conclusions from cross-sectional statistical analysis rather than following the same donors. Out-of-frame beta sequences exhibited a weaker degree of excess twin sharing.

Specimen: memory T cells sorted from blood. The gene calls are TRBV6-6 and TRBJ2-3; D possibly corresponds to TRBD1 (5 bases). The receptor's source is a man aged 50 to 60 in good health. CDR3 in amino acids: CASKGGTDTQYF. The CDR3, as DNA: TGTGCCAGCAAAGGGGGCACAGATACGCAGTATTTT.